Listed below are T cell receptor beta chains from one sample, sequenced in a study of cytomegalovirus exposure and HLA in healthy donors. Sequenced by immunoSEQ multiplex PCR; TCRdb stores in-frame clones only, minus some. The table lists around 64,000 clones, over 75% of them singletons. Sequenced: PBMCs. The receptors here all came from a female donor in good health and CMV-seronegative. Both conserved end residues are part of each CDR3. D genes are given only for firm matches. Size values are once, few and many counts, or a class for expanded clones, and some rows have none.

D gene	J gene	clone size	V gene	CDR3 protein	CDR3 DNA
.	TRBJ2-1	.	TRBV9	CASSVAGVDGDEQFF	TGTGCCAGCAGCGTAGCGGGGGTCGACGGGGATGAGCAGTTCTTC
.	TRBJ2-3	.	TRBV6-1	CATPSDSNTDTQYF	TGTGCCACCCCCTCGGACAGTAACACAGATACGCAGTATTTT
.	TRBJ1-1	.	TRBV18	CASSLAAADTEAFF	TGTGCCAGCTCGCTGGCGGCAGCTGACACTGAAGCTTTCTTT
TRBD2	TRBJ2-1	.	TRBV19	CASSIASGGHNEQFF	TGTGCCAGTAGTATAGCTAGCGGGGGCCACAATGAGCAGTTCTTC
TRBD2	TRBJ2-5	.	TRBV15	CATSRGGTSGGLETQYF	TGTGCCACCAGCAGAGGGGGGACTAGCGGGGGGTTGGAGACCCAGTACTTC
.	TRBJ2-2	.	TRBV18	CASRASGELFF	TGTGCCAGCCGAGCCTCCGGGGAGCTGTTTTTT
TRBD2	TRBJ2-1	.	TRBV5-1	CASSLSGTTGTSGGSAFF	TGCGCCAGCAGCTTGTCCGGTACTACCGGGACTAGCGGGGGGAGCGCGTTCTTC
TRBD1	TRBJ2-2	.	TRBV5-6	CASSLAQGAVNTGELFF	TGTGCCAGCAGCTTGGCCCAGGGGGCGGTAAACACCGGGGAGCTGTTTTTT
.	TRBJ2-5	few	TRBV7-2	CASSSGTRQEQYF	TGTGCCAGCAGCTCCGGGACTCGGCAAGAGCAGTACTTC
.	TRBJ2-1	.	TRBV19	CASSIDGPSASSYNEQFF	TGTGCCAGTAGTATAGATGGGCCTAGCGCCAGCTCCTACAATGAGCAGTTCTTC
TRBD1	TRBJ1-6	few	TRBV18	CASSLRDSSSSYNSPLHF	TGTGCCAGCTCACTACGGGACAGTTCTAGCTCCTATAATTCACCCCTCCACTTT
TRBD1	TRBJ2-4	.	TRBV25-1	CASSGTGNIQYF	TGTGCCAGCAGTGGGACAGGAAACATTCAGTACTTC
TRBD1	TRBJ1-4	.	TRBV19	CASRPDREKLFF	TGTGCCAGTAGACCGGACAGGGAAAAACTGTTTTTT
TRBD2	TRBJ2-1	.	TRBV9	CASNQRETYNEQFF	TGTGCCAGCAACCAGCGGGAGACCTACAATGAGCAGTTCTTC
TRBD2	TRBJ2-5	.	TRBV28	CASRGTSAQETQYF	TGTGCCAGCAGGGGGACTAGCGCACAAGAGACCCAGTACTTC
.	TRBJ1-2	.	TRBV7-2	CASSLVGQDYGYTF	TGTGCCAGCAGCTTAGTGGGCCAGGACTATGGCTACACCTTC
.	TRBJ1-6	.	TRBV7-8	CASSFRRAQRGGGSPLHF	TGTGCCAGCAGCTTTCGCAGGGCCCAGCGGGGGGGAGGTTCACCCCTCCACTTT
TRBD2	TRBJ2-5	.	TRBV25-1	CASMKDRGRYQETQYF	TGTGCCAGCATGAAGGACCGCGGGAGGTACCAAGAGACCCAGTACTTC
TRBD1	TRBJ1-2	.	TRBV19	CASSNDRGLYGYTF	TGTGCCAGTAGTAACGACAGGGGCCTCTATGGCTACACCTTC
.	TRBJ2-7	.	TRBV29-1	CSVRGGKREQYF	TGCAGCGTTAGGGGCGGGAAACGCGAGCAGTACTTC
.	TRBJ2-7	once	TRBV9	CASSVGTVSSYEQYF	TGTGCCAGCAGCGTAGGGACAGTCAGCTCCTACGAGCAGTACTTC
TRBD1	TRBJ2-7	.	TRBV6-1	CASSDRDSIFLEQYF	TGTGCCAGCAGTGATAGGGACAGCATATTCCTGGAGCAGTACTTC
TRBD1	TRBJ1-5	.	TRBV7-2	CASSPDRGRNQPQHF	TGTGCCAGCAGCCCGGACAGGGGTCGGAATCAGCCCCAGCATTTT